These T cell receptor beta chains were read from a single sample in a study of vaccination and CD4 T cells after COVID-19. No antigens are known for them. MiXCR, applied by TCRdb to the PCR reads, yields one record per CDR3 protein. The data contain about 10,000 distinct CDR3 sequences, 30% to 40% of them seen just once; the ten biggest clones take up under 25%. Sample: CD4+ T cells from blood, cultured in vitro. The receptors were gathered from a human donor in good health. CDR3s include the opening cysteine and the closing phenylalanine or tryptophan. Each record gives: clone size, D gene, J gene, V gene, CDR3 DNA, CDR3 protein. D genes are given only for firm matches. Clone sizes are given selectively: once, few, many, or a class where the clone is expanded.

NA	NA	TRBJ2-1	TRBV20-1	TGCAGTGCTAGAGAATACGACTCTGGAGGGTTCTTC	CSAREYDSGGFF
NA	NA	TRBJ2-5	TRBV5-1	TGCGCCAGCAGCTGGCGCGGGACCCGCCAAGAGACCCAGTACTTC	CASSWRGTRQETQYF
once	NA	TRBJ2-2	TRBV7-3	TGTGCCAGCAGCGACCCCAGTGGTGCGAACACCGGGGAGCTGTTTTTT	CASSDPSGANTGELFF
few	NA	TRBJ2-5	TRBV24-1	TGTGCCACCAGTCTGCGGAACCAAGAGACCCAGTACTTC	CATSLRNQETQYF
NA	NA	TRBJ2-1	TRBV19	TGTGCCAGTACAAGGGCACCAGGTTACAATGAGCAGTTCTTC	CASTRAPGYNEQFF
few	NA	TRBJ1-2	TRBV20-1	TGCAGTGCTAGAGATCTAACGCGGAACTATGGCTACACCTTC	CSARDLTRNYGYTF
NA	NA	TRBJ1-2	TRBV5-4	TGTGCCAGCAGCTTGGCCTTTTCGCAGGGCCACTATGGCTACACCTTC	CASSLAFSQGHYGYTF
NA	NA	TRBJ2-1	TRBV7-2	TGTGCCAGCAGGATTAGCGCAACGGGGGATGAGCAGTTCTTC	CASRISATGDEQFF
few	NA	TRBJ2-7	TRBV6-5	TGTGCCAGCAGTTACGACGCGGTTACCTACGAGCAGTACTTC	CASSYDAVTYEQYF
NA	NA	TRBJ2-1	TRBV7-8	TGTGCCAGCAGCCCCATCGGGGGAAACAATGAGCAGTTCTTC	CASSPIGGNNEQFF
NA	NA	TRBJ2-2	TRBV7-9	TGTGCCAGCAGCTTAGCGGGGACCGGGGGGGAGCTGTTTTTT	CASSLAGTGGELFF
few	TRBD1	TRBJ2-2	TRBV20-1	TGCAGTGCTAGGCCACCGACAGGGGTTCCCGGGGAGCTGTTTTTT	CSARPPTGVPGELFF
NA	NA	TRBJ1-1	TRBV7-8	TGTGCCAGCAGCTTAGGGAGGAGGAACACTGAAGCTTTCTTT	CASSLGRRNTEAFF
NA	NA	TRBJ2-1	TRBV7-3	TGTGCCAGCAGCTTAATCGGGTTTGCCAGCGGTGAGCAGTTCTTC	CASSLIGFASGEQFF
few	NA	TRBJ1-1	TRBV19	TGTGCCAGTGGGCCCTGGGACACCTTAGAAGCTTTCTTT	CASGPWDTLEAFF
few	NA	TRBJ1-5	TRBV20-1	TGCAGTGCTAGAGATCTGGGGGTAAGCAATCAGCCCCAGCATTTT	CSARDLGVSNQPQHF
medium-sized	NA	TRBJ1-5	TRBV6-5	TGTGCCAGCAGTTACTCCCCAGGCGCCAATCAGCCCCAGCATTTT	CASSYSPGANQPQHF
NA	TRBD1	TRBJ2-1	TRBV24-1	TGTGCCTCTTCACCGGGACAGGCATACAATGAGCAGTTCTTC	CASSPGQAYNEQFF
once	NA	TRBJ2-7	TRBV11-2	TGTGCCAGCAGCTTTGTCGGGACCTACGAGCAGTACTTC	CASSFVGTYEQYF
few	TRBD2	TRBJ2-2	TRBV7-6	TGTGCCAGCAGCCCCCGCGGGGGCACCGGGGAGCTGTTTTTT	CASSPRGGTGELFF
once	NA	TRBJ2-7	TRBV6-2/TRBV6-3	TGTGCCAGCAGGGCCCGAGATAAAAAAACCTACGAGCAGTACTTC	CASRARDKKTYEQYF
NA	TRBD2	TRBJ2-7	TRBV6-2/TRBV6-3	TGTGCCAGCAGGAGTAGCGGGAGTTATTCCTACGAGCAGTACTTC	CASRSSGSYSYEQYF
NA	NA	TRBJ1-2	TRBV6-1	TGTGCCAGCAGCCCTGCCCCCAGGGGCTATGGCTACACCTTC	CASSPAPRGYGYTF
NA	TRBD1	TRBJ2-5	TRBV6-4	TGTGCCAGCACCTTAAGACCACAGGGGAATGAGTGTGGGACCCAGTACTTC	CASTLRPQGNECGTQYF
NA	NA	TRBJ1-1	TRBV19	TGTGCCACTCGCGGGTGGGGTTTCCGCGCTGAAGCTTTCTTT	CATRGWGFRAEAFF
few	NA	TRBJ2-3	TRBV7-6	TGTGCCAGCAGCTTAGTGACCCTAGATACGCAGTATTTT	CASSLVTLDTQYF
once	TRBD1	TRBJ2-1	TRBV27	TGTGCCAGCAGTATGACAGGGGATCGGGAGCAGTTCTTC	CASSMTGDREQFF
NA	NA	TRBJ1-5	TRBV20-1	TGCAGTGCTAGAGAGTCGACAGGCCTCAGGCCCCAGCATTTT	CSARESTGLRPQHF
NA	NA	TRBJ1-5	TRBV6-2/TRBV6-3	TGTGCCAGCAGCCGGGGGGGGGGCAATCAGCCCCAGCATTTT	CASSRGGGNQPQHF
NA	TRBD2	TRBJ2-1	TRBV20-1	TGCAGTGCTAGAGACCCGCTAGCGGGCAACAATGAGCAGTTCTTC	CSARDPLAGNNEQFF
NA	TRBD2	TRBJ2-7	TRBV15	TGTGCCACCAGCAGAGGGCGAACGGGGGGGGACGAGCAGTACTTC	CATSRGRTGGDEQYF
NA	NA	TRBJ2-7	TRBV6-2/TRBV6-3	TGTGCCAGCAGTTACTCGATGTGGCAGGGGTCCTACGAGCAGTACTTC	CASSYSMWQGSYEQYF
NA	NA	TRBJ2-3	TRBV7-3	TGTGCCAGCAGCTTAAGGACCCTAGCGTCTAGCACAGATACGCAGTATTTT	CASSLRTLASSTDTQYF
NA	NA	TRBJ2-1	TRBV10-3	TGTGCCATCAGTGAGGGACTCTCCTACAATGAGCAGTTCTTC	CAISEGLSYNEQFF
NA	NA	TRBJ2-5	TRBV10-2	TGCGCCAGCAGTTTCGACAGGACCCAAGAGACCCAGTACTTC	CASSFDRTQETQYF
few	NA	TRBJ1-5	TRBV2	TGTGCCAGCAGGGAAGGGTTGAGCAATCAGCCCCAGCATTTT	CASREGLSNQPQHF
NA	NA	TRBJ2-1	TRBV4-2	TGTGCCAGCAGCCAAGGAACAGTCGATGAGCAGTTCTTC	CASSQGTVDEQFF
few	NA	TRBJ1-5	TRBV6-2/TRBV6-3	TGTGCCAGCAGTCGGACAGATAGCAATCAGCCCCAGCATTTT	CASSRTDSNQPQHF
NA	TRBD2	TRBJ2-1	TRBV28	TGTGCCAGCAGCTTAATGGTGGGGCTAGCGGGTACCAATGAGCAGTTCTTC	CASSLMVGLAGTNEQFF
NA	NA	TRBJ2-2	TRBV6-1	TGTGCCAGCAGTCGAGGTCAAAGGGGAGGTAGGACCGGGGAGCTGTTTTTT	CASSRGQRGGRTGELFF
few	NA	TRBJ1-6	TRBV28	TGTGCCACCAAGGCTTTCCATAATTCACCCCTCCACTTT	CATKAFHNSPLHF
few	TRBD1	TRBJ2-5	TRBV24-1	TGTGCCACCAGTGATGTACCGGGACAGGGCCTTCAAGAGACCCAGTACTTC	CATSDVPGQGLQETQYF
few	NA	TRBJ2-7	TRBV7-6	TGTGCCAGCAGCTATTCCGGCTCCTCTTTGGACGTCTACGAGCAGTACTTC	CASSYSGSSLDVYEQYF